This TCR beta chain was sequenced during a study of identical twins (dated by TCRdb to 2015 to 2016). About the study as a whole: To test whether fetal clonotypes persist, this study deep-sequenced TCR alpha and beta repertoires from monozygotic twins, from unrelated adults of various ages, and from cord blood. To rule out contamination, replicate twin experiments were performed at different times with different library preparation protocols. Results and caveats for the whole study, not just this receptor: In monozygotic twins, out-of-frame TCR alpha sharing was systematically underestimated by recombination models, although the models agreed with sharing between unrelated individuals. Compared with coincidental sharing between unrelated individuals, an excess of low generation-probability sequences was observed among out-of-frame TCR alpha sequences shared between twins. Excess twin sharing in beta out-of-frame sequences was weaker because fewer shared sequences lowered the signal-to-noise ratio. Abundant cord blood beta clonotypes carried fewer insertions; young adult naive repertoires showed a weaker similar trend, while memory repertoires showed none. Invariant T cells such as MAIT and iNKT could partly confound zero-insertion analyses, although diverse VJ usage argued against such confounding for most clonotypes. Because the same donors could not be followed over many years, the conclusions relied on cross-sectional statistical analysis.

Sequences DFQATT (CDR1) and SNEGSKA (CDR2) are obtained from the germline V gene (reference sequence). Counted from cysteine to phenylalanine, this CDR3 has 16 amino acids. Only the CDR3 region is kept as DNA, spanning 48 bases read in frame from base 1. The trim is 1 base for V and 1 base for J, with a gap of 16 bases between the germline ends. A word on this clonotype: What antigen it recognizes has not been identified. No base-level quality is on record; no much larger clone is a single base apart.

Only healthy Caucasian donors were included. Three unrelated non-twin adults were additionally sequenced: a male aged 18 to 30, a male aged 50 to 60 and a female aged 50 to 60. Miltenyi CD45RO+ enrichment and human naive T-cell isolation kits were used to isolate memory (CD45RO+) and naive T cells from PBMC. The library was prepared using 5' RACE. The instrument given in TCRdb is Illumina HiSeq 2000. Template switching added a universal primer binding site, and the final cDNA carried a unique molecular identifier that allowed TCR cDNA molecules to be counted accurately. First-strand cDNA for TCR alpha and beta chains was synthesized from specific primers in the conserved constant-segment region. To control for contamination, each cDNA library was double barcoded with a SMART-Mk sample barcode plus Illumina barcodes. TruSeq adapter sequences, together with Illumina sample barcodes, were added in two successive PCR steps. TCR alpha and beta cDNA libraries were sequenced on the Illumina HiSeq platform with custom primers. For the original study's pipeline: Raw reads were processed with MiGEC to extract unique molecular identifiers, and MiXCR was used to determine CDR3 positions. Recombination models were inferred per individual with the repgenHMM and IGoR tools using an EM algorithm. Shared clonotype analysis was performed with the tcR package in R, normalizing sharing by the product of cloneset sizes. Out-of-frame nonproductive sequences were analyzed to study raw recombination free of thymic and clonal selection effects. TCRdb applied fastp at Q25 and MiXCR to the public reads, then kept only in-frame beta chains. Here each entry gathers all rows of one CDR3 protein and keeps the most common genes and DNA. The V and J calls here are based on TCRdb, not the publication. Present in this sample are 350,000 to 450,000 distinct CDR3 sequences, approximately 17% of which were seen just once. The ten biggest clones cover less than 15% of the sample.

The V and J segments used are TRBV20-1 and TRBJ1-1; TRBD1 is a weak D gene call, 6 bases matching. The source of this sequence is a man in his fifties in good health. The specimen sequenced was naive T cells sorted from blood. Per the publication, the cell subset or site label means: cells isolated with a human naive T-cell isolation kit. The bases read TGCAGTGCTAGAGGTGGACCGGGACATCGGAACACTGAAGCTTTCTTT. It is translated as CSARGGPGHRNTEAFF.